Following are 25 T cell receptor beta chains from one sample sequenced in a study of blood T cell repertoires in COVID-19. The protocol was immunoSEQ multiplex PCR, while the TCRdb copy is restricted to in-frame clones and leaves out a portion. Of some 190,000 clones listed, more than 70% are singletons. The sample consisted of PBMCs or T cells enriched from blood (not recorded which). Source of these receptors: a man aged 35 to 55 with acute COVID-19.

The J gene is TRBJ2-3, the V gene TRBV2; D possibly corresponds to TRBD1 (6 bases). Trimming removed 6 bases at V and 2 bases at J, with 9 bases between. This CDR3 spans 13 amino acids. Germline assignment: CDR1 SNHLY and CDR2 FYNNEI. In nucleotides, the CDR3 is TGTGCCAGCAGATGGACAGACACAGATACGCAGTATTTT. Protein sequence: CASRWTDTDTQYF.

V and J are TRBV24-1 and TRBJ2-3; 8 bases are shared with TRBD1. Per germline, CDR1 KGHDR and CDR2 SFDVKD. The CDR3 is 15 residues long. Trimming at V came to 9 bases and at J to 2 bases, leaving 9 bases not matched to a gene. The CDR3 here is CATSGRDRLTDTQYF. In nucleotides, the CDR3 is TGTGCCACCTCCGGACGGGACAGGCTCACAGATACGCAGTATTTT.

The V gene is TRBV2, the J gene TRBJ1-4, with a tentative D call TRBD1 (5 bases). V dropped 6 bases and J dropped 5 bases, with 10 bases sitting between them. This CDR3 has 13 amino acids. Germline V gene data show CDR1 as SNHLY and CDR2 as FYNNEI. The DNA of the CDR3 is TGTGCCAGCAGAGGACAACAGAATGAAAAACTGTTTTTT. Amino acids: CASRGQQNEKLFF.

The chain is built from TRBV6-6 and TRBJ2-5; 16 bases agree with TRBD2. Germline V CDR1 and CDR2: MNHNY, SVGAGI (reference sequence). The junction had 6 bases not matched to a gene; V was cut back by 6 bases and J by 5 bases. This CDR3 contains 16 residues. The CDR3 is CASRGTSGRARETQYF. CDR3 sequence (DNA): TGTGCCAGCAGAGGGACTAGCGGGAGGGCAAGGGAGACCCAGTACTTC.

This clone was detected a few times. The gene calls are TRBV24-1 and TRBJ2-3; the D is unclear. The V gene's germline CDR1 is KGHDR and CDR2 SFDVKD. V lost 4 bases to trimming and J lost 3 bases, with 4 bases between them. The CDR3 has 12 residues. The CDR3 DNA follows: TGTGCCACCAGTGACAGTACAGATACGCAGTATTTT. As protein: CATSDSTDTQYF.

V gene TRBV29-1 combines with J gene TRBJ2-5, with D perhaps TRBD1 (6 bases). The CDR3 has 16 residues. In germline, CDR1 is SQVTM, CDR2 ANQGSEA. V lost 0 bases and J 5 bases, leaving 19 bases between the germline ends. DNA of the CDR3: TGCAGCGTTGAAGATCCAACAGGGAGTTTAGGGGAGACCCAGTACTTC. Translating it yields CSVEDPTGSLGETQYF.

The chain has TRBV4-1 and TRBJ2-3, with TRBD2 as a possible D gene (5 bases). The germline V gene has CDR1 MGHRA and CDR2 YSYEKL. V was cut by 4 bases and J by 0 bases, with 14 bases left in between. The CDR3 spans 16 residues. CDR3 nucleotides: TGCGCCAGCAGCCTTTTAGCGATCACTAGCACAGATACGCAGTATTTT. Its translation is CASSLLAITSTDTQYF.

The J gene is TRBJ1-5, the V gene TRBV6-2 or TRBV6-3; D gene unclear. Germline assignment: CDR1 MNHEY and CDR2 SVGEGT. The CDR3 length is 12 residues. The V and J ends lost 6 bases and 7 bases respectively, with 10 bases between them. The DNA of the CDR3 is TGTGCCAGCAGCGGGCCCCTGCAGCCCCAGCATTTT. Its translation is CASSGPLQPQHF.

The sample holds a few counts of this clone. The CDR3 DNA reads TGTGCCAGCAGCTTAGCCCAGGGGACCTACGAGCAGTACTTC. This translates into CASSLAQGTYEQYF. The gene calls are TRBV5-5 and TRBJ2-7, with TRBD1 as a possible D gene (6 bases). The germline V gene encodes CDR1 SGHKS and CDR2 YYEKEE (reference sequence). The CDR3 has 14 residues. V lost 2 bases and J lost 2, with 11 bases in between.

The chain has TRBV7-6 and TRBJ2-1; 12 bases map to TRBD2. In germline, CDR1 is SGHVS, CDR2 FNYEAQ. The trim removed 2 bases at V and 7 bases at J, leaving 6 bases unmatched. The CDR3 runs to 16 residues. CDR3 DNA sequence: TGTGCCAGCAGCTTACCGACTAGCGGGAGTGAGAATGAGCAGTTCTTC. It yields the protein CASSLPTSGSENEQFF.

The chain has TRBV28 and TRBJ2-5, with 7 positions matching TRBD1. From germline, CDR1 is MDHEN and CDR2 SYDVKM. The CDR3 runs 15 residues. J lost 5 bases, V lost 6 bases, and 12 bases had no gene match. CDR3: CASSRTQGNFETQYF. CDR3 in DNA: TGTGCCAGCAGCCGCACACAGGGGAACTTCGAGACCCAGTACTTC.

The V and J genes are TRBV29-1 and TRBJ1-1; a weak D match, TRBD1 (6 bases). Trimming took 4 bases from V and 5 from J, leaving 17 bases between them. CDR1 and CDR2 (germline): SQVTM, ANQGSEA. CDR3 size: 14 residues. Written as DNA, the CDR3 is TGCAGCGTTGTTCCAGGGGAGTGGATTACTGAAGCTTTCTTT. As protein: CSVVPGEWITEAFF.

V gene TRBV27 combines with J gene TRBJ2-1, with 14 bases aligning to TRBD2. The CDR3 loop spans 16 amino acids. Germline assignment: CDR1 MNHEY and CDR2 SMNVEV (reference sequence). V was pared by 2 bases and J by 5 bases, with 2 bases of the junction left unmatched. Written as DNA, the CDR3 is TGTGCCAGCAGTTTAGGGACTAGCGGGAGTGACAATGAGCAGTTCTTC. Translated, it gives CASSLGTSGSDNEQFF.

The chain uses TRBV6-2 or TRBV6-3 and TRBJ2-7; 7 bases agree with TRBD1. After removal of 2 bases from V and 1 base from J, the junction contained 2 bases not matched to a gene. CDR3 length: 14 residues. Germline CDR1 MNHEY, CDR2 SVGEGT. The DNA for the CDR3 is TGTGCCAGCAGTTACGGGGACAGATCCTACGAGCAGTACTTC. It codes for CASSYGDRSYEQYF.

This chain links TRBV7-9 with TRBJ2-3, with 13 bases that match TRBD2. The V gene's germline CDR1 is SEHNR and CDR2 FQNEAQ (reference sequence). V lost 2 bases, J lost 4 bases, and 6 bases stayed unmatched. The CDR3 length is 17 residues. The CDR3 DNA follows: TGTGCCAGCAGCTTAACAATCGGACTAGCGGGAGCAGATACGCAGTATTTT. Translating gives CASSLTIGLAGADTQYF. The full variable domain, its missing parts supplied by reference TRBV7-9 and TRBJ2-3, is DTGVSQNPRHKITKRGQNVTFRCDPISEHNRLYWYRQTLGQGPEFLTYFQNEAQLEKSRLLSDRFSAERPKGSFSTLEIQRTEQGDSAMYLCASSLTIGLAGADTQYFGPGTRLTVL.

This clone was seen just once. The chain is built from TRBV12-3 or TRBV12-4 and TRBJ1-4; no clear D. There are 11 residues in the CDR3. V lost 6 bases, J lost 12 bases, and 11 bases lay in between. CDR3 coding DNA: TGTGCCAGCAGCCGTCGAAGAGAACTGTTTTTT. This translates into CASSRRRELFF.

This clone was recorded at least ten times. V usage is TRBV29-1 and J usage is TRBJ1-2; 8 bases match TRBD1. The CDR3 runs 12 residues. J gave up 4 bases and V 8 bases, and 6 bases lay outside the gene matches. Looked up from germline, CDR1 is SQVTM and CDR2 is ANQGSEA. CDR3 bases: TGCAGCTCTGGGACAGGAACCTATGGCTACACCTTC. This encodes CSSGTGTYGYTF.

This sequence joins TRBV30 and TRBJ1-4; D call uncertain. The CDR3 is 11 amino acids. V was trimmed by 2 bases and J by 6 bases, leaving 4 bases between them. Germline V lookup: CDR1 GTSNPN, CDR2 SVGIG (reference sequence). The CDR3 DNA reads TGTGCCTGGAGTATCGATGAAAAACTGTTTTTT. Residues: CAWSIDEKLFF.

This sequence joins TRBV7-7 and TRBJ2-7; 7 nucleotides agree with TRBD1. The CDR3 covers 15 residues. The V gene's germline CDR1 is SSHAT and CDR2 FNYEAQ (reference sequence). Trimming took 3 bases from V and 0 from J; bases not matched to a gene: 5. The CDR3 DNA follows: TGTGCCAGCAGCTTCCGACAGGGCCCCTCCTACGAGCAGTACTTC. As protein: CASSFRQGPSYEQYF. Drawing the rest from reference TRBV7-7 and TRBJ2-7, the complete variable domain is GAGVSQSPRYKVTKRGQDVTLRCDPISSHATLYWYQQALGQGPEFLTYFNYEAQPDKSGLPSDRFSAERPEGSISTLTIQRTEQRDSAMYRCASSFRQGPSYEQYFGPGTRLTVT.

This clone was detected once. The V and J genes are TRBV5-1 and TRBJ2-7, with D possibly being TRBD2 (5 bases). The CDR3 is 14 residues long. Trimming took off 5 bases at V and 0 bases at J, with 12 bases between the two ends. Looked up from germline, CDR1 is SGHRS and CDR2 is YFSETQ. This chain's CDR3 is CASSLALHSYEQYF. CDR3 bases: TGCGCCAGCAGTCTAGCACTGCACTCCTACGAGCAGTACTTC. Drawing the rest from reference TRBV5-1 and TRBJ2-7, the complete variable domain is KAGVTQTPRYLIKTRGQQVTLSCSPISGHRSVSWYQQTPGQGLQFLFEYFSETQRNKGNFPGRFSGRQFSNSRSEMNVSTLELGDSALYLCASSLALHSYEQYFGPGTRLTVT.

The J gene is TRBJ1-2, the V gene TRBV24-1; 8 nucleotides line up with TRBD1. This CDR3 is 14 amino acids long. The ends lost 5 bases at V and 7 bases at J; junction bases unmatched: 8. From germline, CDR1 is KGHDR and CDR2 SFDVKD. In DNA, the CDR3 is TGTGCCACCAGTGTCTCGGACAGGGCGGCTGGCTACACCTTC. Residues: CATSVSDRAAGYTF.

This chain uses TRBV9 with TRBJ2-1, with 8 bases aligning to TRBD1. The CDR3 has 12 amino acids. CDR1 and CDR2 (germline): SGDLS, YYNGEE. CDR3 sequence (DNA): TGTGCTACCGGGACAGGAGCCGGTGAGCAGTTCTTC. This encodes CATGTGAGEQFF.

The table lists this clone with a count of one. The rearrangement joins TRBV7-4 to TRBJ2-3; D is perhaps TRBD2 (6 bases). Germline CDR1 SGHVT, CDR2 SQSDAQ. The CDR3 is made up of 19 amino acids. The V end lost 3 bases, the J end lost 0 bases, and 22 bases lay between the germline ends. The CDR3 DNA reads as TGTGCCAGCAGCTTGTGTCACGAGAAACAAGCGGGTAGCACAGATACGCAGTATTTT. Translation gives CASSLCHEKQAGSTDTQYF.

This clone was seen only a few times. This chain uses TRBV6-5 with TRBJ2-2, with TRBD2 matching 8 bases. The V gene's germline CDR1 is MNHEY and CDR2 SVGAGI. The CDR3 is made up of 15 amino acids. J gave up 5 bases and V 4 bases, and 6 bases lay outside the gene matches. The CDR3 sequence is CASSSGTSWTGELFF. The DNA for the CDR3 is TGTGCCAGCAGTTCCGGGACTAGTTGGACCGGGGAGCTGTTTTTT.

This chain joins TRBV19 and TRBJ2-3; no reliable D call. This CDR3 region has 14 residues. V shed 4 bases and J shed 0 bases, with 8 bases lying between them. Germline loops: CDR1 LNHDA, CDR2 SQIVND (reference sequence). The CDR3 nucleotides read TGTGCCAGTAGTAACAGAGCTAGCACAGATACGCAGTATTTT. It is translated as CASSNRASTDTQYF.